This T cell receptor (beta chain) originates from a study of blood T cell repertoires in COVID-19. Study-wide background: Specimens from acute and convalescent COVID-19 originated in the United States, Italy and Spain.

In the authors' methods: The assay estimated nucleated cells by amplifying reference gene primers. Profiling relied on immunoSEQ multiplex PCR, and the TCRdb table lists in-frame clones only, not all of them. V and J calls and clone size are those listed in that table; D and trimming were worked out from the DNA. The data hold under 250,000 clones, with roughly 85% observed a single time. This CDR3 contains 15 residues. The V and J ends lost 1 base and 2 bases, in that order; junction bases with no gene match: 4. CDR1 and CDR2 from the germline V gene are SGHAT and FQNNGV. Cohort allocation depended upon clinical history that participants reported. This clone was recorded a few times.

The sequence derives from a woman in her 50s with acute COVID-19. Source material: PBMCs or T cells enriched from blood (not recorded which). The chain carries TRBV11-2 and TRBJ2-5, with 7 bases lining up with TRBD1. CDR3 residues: CASSLGTGLQETQYF. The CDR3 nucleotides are TGTGCCAGCAGCTTAGGGACAGGTCTTCAAGAGACCCAGTACTTC.